This entry lists 5 T cell receptor beta chains sequenced from one sample in a study of T cell changes during pregnancy in multiple sclerosis. Repertoires were generated with immunoSEQ multiplex PCR, while TCRdb's copy carries only in-frame clones and drops some. The table shows some 99,000 clones, with 92% occurring only once. The sequencing here drew on peripheral blood, taken after pregnancy. All receptors come from a female donor in good health, enrolled as a control in a pregnancy study.

The chain is built from TRBV6-6 and TRBJ1-1; D gene ambiguous. The CDR3 has 11 amino acids. Germline assignment: CDR1 MNHNY and CDR2 SVGAGI (reference sequence). The V end was cut by 4 bases, the J end by 12 bases, with 12 bases between. In DNA, the CDR3 is TGTGCCAGCAGTTCTCAGTGGAGGACTTTCTTT. Translating it yields CASSSQWRTFF.

The chain uses TRBV7-8 and TRBJ2-5, with D possibly being TRBD2 (6 bases). V was clipped by 0 bases and J by 4 bases, with 9 bases between them. Germline assignment: CDR1 SGHVS and CDR2 FQNEAQ. The CDR3 consists of 14 residues. CDR3 loop: CASSLAAGRETQYF. In nucleotides, the CDR3 is TGTGCCAGCAGCTTAGCGGCGGGGCGAGAGACCCAGTACTTC.

There are a few counts of this clone. This chain links TRBV19 with TRBJ2-1; no firm D call. The CDR3 covers 12 residues. Per the germline V gene, CDR1 is LNHDA and CDR2 is SQIVND (reference sequence). Trimming left V 7 bases short and J 4 bases short, with 8 bases between. This CDR3 is CASTSGYNEQFF. CDR3 bases: TGTGCCAGTACGTCAGGATACAATGAGCAGTTCTTC.

V and J are TRBV6-1 and TRBJ1-5; D gene unclear. This CDR3 comprises 17 residues. The ends were cut back, 2 bases at V and 2 bases at J, with 16 bases in the middle. Germline CDR1 MNHNS, CDR2 SASEGT. CDR3 nucleotide sequence: TGTGCCAGCAGTGAAATCGCCGGGCTCGGGGGCAATCAGCCCCAGCATTTT. It codes for CASSEIAGLGGNQPQHF.

The rearrangement joins TRBV5-1 to TRBJ2-3; D is possibly TRBD2 (6 bases). Germline V gene lookup returns CDR1 SGHRS and CDR2 YFSETQ. The CDR3 extends over 14 amino acids. V shed 3 bases and J shed 0 bases, with 8 bases lying between them. CDR3 DNA sequence: TGCGCCAGCAGCTCCGGGACTAGCACAGATACGCAGTATTTT. It specifies CASSSGTSTDTQYF.